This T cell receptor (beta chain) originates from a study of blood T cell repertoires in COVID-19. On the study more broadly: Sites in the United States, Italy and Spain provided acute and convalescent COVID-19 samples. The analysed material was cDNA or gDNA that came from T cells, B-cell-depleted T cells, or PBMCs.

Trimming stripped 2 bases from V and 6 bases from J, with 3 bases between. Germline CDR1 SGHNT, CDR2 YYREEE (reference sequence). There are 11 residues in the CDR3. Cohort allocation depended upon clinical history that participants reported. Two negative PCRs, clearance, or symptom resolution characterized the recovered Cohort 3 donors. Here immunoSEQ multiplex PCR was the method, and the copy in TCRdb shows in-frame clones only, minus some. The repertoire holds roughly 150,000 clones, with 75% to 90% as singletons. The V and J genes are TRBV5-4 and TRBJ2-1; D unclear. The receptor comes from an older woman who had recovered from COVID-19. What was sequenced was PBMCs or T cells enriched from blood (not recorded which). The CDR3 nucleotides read TGTGCCAGCAGCTTCTTCAATGAGCAGTTCTTC. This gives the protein CASSFFNEQFF.